Listed below are T cell receptor beta chains from one sample, sequenced in a study of blood T cells in healthy people across ages. TCRdb re-called the 5' RACE reads through MiXCR, storing one row per CDR3 protein. The table shows hundreds of thousands of distinct CDR3 sequences, with under 25% occurring only once. The sample was blood. These receptors were taken from a man aged 65 to 85 in good health. Each CDR3 is given with its conserved first and last residue. The order of the fields is J gene, V gene, CDR3 protein.

>TRBJ1-2|TRBV6-1
CASSESPGGGYGYTF
>TRBJ1-6|TRBV20-1
CSARRDPNSPLHF
>TRBJ1-1|TRBV4-1
CASSQAFDGDTEAFF
>TRBJ2-2|TRBV28
CASTAGWDTGELFF
>TRBJ2-5|TRBV5-1
CASSLASSGAQETQYF
>TRBJ2-7|TRBV5-5
CASSLLAWSGEQYF
>TRBJ2-7|TRBV11-1
CASSDAPDEQYF
>TRBJ1-6|TRBV12-3/TRBV12-4
CASSSTQGAGSPLHF
>TRBJ2-7|TRBV29-1
CSASTDSSYEQYF
>TRBJ1-6|TRBV6-6
CASTEVDSSPLHF
>TRBJ2-6|TRBV20-1
CSGTGGANVLTF
>TRBJ2-7|TRBV4-2
CASSATTSATYEQYF
>TRBJ2-1|TRBV6-5
CASSAQVSRDEQFF
>TRBJ2-7|TRBV20-1
CSARAGQGRTYEQYF
>TRBJ1-1|TRBV7-9
CASSADRGETEAFF
>TRBJ2-3|TRBV10-3
CAISEDSYTDTQYF
>TRBJ2-3|TRBV20-1
CSAAGDYITDTQYF
>NA|TRBV20-1
CSARSDTSNYNEQFF